This T cell receptor (beta chain) was captured by sequencing in a study of cytomegalovirus exposure and HLA in healthy donors. Across the whole study: Most genotyped donors, about four fifths of 398, had Caucasian-associated genetic ancestry.

Both 60 Vbeta primers and 13 Jbeta primers went into the PCR. TCRdb's copy holds only in-frame clones and misses some; the assay was immunoSEQ multiplex PCR. The data hold 150,000 to 200,000 clones, with about 82% observed a single time. Of note for this clone: What it binds is unknown.

Study findings and constraints: A later analysis appeared to link common viral pathogens to several of the most significant clusters. Sequencing depth roughly uniform across donors was assumed in presence/absence analyses.

V was pared by 1 base and J by 3 bases, with 18 bases between. Germline loops: CDR1 SGHDN, CDR2 FVKESK. The CDR3 loop spans 17 amino acids. The chain links TRBV14 to TRBJ1-1, with D maybe TRBD1 (5 bases). This receptor was identified in a woman in her 30s in good health and CMV-seronegative. Sequenced: PBMCs. CDR3 DNA: TGTGCCAGCAGCCAAGGGAAAGGGGCCCCGCCCGACACTGAAGCTTTCTTT. Translating it yields CASSQGKGAPPDTEAFF.